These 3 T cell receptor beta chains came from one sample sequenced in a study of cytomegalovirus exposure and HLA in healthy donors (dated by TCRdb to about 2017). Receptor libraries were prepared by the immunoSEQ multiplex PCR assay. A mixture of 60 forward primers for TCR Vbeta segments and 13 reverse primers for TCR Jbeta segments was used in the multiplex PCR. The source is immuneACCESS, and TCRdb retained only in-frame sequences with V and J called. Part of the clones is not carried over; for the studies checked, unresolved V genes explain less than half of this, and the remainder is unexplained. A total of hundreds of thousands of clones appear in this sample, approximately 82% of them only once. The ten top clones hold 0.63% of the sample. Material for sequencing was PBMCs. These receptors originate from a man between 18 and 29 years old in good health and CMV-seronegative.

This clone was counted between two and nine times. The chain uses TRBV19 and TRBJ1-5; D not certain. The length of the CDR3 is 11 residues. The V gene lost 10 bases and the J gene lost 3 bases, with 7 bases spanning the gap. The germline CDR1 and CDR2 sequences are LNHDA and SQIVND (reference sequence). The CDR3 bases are TGTGCCACGGGGTTCAATCAGCCCCAGCATTTT. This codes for CATGFNQPQHF.

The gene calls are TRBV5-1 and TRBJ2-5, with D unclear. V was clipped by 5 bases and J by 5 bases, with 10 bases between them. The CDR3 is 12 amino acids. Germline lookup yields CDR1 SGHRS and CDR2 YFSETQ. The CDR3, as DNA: TGCGCCAGCAGTTCGGGTAGGGAGACCCAGTACTTC. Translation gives CASSSGRETQYF.

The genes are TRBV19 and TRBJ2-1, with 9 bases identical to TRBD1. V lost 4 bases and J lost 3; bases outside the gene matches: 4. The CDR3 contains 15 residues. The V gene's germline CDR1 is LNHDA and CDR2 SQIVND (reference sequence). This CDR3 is CASSRTGDGYNEQFF. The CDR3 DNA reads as TGTGCCAGTAGTAGGACAGGGGATGGCTACAATGAGCAGTTCTTC. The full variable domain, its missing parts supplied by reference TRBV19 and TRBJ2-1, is DGGITQSPKYLFRKEGQNVTLSCEQNLNHDAMYWYRQDPGQGLRLIYYSQIVNDFQKGDIAEGYSVSREKKESFPLTVTSAQKNPTAFYLCASSRTGDGYNEQFFGPGTRLTVL.